The 8 T cell receptor beta chains below come from one sample, sequenced in a study of blood T cell repertoires in COVID-19 (TCRdb year 2020). Library creation used the immunoSEQ multiplex PCR assay. TCRdb carries this immuneACCESS record with in-frame sequences only. Its versions omit some clonotypes, under half of them owing to an unresolved V gene in the studies checked, with the rest unexplained. Within this sample are approximately 210,000 clones, with 75% to 90% of them counted one time only. The ten largest clones take up roughly 5% of the sample. The sequenced material came from peripheral blood. These receptors came from a human donor in a cohort sampled during active COVID-19.

The chain is built from TRBV9 and TRBJ2-7; TRBD1 matches at 7 bases. V lost 4 bases to trimming and J lost 2 bases; unmatched junction nucleotides: 9. The CDR3 has 15 amino acids. Germline assignment: CDR1 SGDLS and CDR2 YYNGEE. The CDR3 here is CASSLTGAPTYEQYF. The CDR3 DNA reads TGTGCCAGCAGCCTTACAGGGGCGCCCACCTACGAGCAGTACTTC. The variable domain in full, with the rest retrieved from reference TRBV9 and TRBJ2-7, is DSGVTQTPKHLITATGQRVTLRCSPRSGDLSVYWYQQSLDQGLQFLIQYYNGEERAKGNILERFSAQQFPDLHSELNLSSLELGDSALYFCASSLTGAPTYEQYFGPGTRLTVT.

This clone appeared a few times. The chain employs TRBV9 and TRBJ1-2, with a possible D match to TRBD1 (6 bases). The V end lost 0 bases, the J end lost 4 bases, and 13 bases lay between the germline ends. This CDR3 region has 15 residues. Germline V gives CDR1 SGDLS, CDR2 YYNGEE. For the CDR3, the DNA is TGTGCCAGCAGCGTAGATGGCAGGGGACGCTATGGCTACACCTTC. Residues: CASSVDGRGRYGYTF.

The gene calls are TRBV29-1 and TRBJ1-2; weak D call: TRBD1 (6 bases). V lost 4 bases and J 7 bases, leaving 13 bases between the germline ends. The CDR3 has 12 amino acids. The V gene's germline CDR1 is SQVTM and CDR2 ANQGSEA. CDR3 protein: CSVGAAGVGYTF. The DNA for the CDR3 is TGCAGCGTTGGAGCCGCAGGGGTTGGCTACACCTTC.

This sequence joins TRBV10-3 and TRBJ2-1; perhaps TRBD2 as D (6 bases). The ends were cut back, 2 bases at V and 7 bases at J, with 9 bases in the middle. The CDR3 covers 13 residues. The germline gives CDR1 ENHRY, CDR2 SYGVKD. CDR3 nucleotide sequence: TGTGCCATCAGTGAGGGGGGGTGGAATGAGCAGTTCTTC. Amino acids: CAISEGGWNEQFF.

This clone is a singleton in its sample. V gene TRBV5-6 combines with J gene TRBJ1-5; D is unresolved. This CDR3 comprises 14 residues. Per germline, CDR1 SGHDT and CDR2 YYEEEE. Trimming pared 2 bases from V and 5 bases from J, leaving 11 bases between. The CDR3 is CASSLGFDYQPQHF. The CDR3 DNA follows: TGTGCCAGCAGCTTAGGTTTTGACTATCAGCCCCAGCATTTT.

This clone was seen once. J is TRBJ2-7 and V is TRBV7-2; D not certain. Trimming took off 2 bases at V and 2 bases at J, with 7 bases between the two ends. The germline V gene has CDR1 SGHTA and CDR2 FQGNSA. CDR3 length: 13 amino acids. The CDR3 coding sequence is TGTGCCAGCAGCTTACTGAGGACCTACGAGCAGTACTTC. As protein: CASSLLRTYEQYF.

The chain links TRBV4-3 to TRBJ1-4; D is unresolved. CDR3 length: 16 residues. The germline V gene encodes CDR1 LGHNA and CDR2 YSLEER. V lost 2 bases and J 7 bases, leaving 17 bases between the germline ends. The DNA for the CDR3 is TGCGCCAGCAGCCAACTACTGGGTGGCCCGGGTGAAAAACTGTTTTTT. Translating gives CASSQLLGGPGEKLFF.

The rearrangement joins TRBV28 to TRBJ2-5; the match to TRBD2 covers 8 bases. This CDR3 is 14 amino acids long. Looked up from germline, CDR1 is MDHEN and CDR2 is SYDVKM. Trimming at V came to 7 bases and at J to 6 bases, leaving 10 bases not matched to a gene. The CDR3: CASNLSGVSQTQYF. CDR3 bases: TGTGCCAGCAACCTTAGCGGGGTCTCGCAGACCCAGTACTTC.